This T cell receptor beta chain was recovered during a study of blood T cell repertoires in COVID-19. V shed 5 bases, J shed 3 bases, and the junction held 7 bases outside the gene matches. The CDR3 is 14 residues long. The germline V gene has CDR1 MDHEN and CDR2 SYDVKM. Here immunoSEQ multiplex PCR was the method, and the copy in TCRdb shows in-frame clones only, minus some. The table shows over 120,000 clones, with about 90% occurring only once. The TCR comes from a man aged 60-69 years who had recovered from COVID-19. Material: PBMCs or T cells enriched from blood (not recorded which). The chain couples TRBV28 to TRBJ2-7, with TRBD1 identical over 7 bases. CDR3 in DNA: TGTGCCAGCAGTGCCGACAGGGCATTCTACGAGCAGTACTTC. Translating it yields CASSADRAFYEQYF.